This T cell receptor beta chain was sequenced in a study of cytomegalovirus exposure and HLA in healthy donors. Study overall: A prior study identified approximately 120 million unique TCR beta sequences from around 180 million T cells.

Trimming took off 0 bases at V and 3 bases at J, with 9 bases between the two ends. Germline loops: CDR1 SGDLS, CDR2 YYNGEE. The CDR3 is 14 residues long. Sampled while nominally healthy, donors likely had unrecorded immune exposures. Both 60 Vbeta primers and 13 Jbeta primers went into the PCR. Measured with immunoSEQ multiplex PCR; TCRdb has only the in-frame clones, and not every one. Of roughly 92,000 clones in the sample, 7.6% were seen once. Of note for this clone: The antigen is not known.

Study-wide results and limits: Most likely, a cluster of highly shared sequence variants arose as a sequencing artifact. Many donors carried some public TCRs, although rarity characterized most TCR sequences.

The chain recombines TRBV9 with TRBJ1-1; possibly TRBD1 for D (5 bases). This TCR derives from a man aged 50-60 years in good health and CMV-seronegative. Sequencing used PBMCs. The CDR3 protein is CASSVDLGDTEAFF. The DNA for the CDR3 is TGTGCCAGCAGCGTAGATCTAGGGGACACTGAAGCTTTCTTT.